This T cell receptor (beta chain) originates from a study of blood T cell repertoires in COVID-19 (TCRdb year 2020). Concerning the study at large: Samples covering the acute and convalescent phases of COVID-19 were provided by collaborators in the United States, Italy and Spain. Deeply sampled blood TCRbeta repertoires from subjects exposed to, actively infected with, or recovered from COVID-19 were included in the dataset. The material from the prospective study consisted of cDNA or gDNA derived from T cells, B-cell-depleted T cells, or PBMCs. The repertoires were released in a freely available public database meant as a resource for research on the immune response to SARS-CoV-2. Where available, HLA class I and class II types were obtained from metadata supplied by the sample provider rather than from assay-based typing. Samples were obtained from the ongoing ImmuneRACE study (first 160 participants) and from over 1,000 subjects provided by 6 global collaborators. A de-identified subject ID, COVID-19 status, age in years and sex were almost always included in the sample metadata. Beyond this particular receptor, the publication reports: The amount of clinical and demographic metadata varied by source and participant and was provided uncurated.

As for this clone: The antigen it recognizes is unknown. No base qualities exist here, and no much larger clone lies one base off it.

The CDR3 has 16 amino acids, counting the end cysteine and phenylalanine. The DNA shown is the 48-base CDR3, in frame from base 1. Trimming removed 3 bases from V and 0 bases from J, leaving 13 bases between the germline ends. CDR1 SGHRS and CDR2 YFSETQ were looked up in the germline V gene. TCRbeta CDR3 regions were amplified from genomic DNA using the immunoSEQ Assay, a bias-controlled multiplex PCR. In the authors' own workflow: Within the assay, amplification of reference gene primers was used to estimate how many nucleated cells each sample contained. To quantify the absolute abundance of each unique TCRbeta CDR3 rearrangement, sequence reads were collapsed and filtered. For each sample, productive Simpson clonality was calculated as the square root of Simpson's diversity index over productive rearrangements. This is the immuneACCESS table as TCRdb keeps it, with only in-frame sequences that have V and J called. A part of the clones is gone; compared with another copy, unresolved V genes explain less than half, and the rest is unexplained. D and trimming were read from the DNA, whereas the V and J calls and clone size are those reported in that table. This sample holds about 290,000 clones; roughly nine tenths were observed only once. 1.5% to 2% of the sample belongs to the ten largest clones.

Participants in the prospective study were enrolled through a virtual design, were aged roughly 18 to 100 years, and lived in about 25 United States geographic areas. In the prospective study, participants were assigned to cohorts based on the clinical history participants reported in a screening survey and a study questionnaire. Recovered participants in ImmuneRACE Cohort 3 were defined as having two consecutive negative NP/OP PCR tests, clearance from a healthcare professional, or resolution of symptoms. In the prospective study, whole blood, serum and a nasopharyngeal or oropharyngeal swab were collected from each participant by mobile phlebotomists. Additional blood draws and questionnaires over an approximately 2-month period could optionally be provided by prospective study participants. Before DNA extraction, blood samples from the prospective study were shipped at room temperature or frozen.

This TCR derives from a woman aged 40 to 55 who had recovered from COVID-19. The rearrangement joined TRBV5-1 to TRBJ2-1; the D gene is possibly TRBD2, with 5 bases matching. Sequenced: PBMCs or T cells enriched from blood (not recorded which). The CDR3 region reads CASSWLSSSSYNEQFF. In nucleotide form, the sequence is TGCGCCAGCAGCTGGCTCTCTAGCAGCTCCTACAATGAGCAGTTCTTC.